This TCR beta chain comes out of a study of human T cells and chemical hapten exposure. Findings and limits, study-wide: Expanded TCRs grouped into significantly more large CDR3 similarity clusters than controls produced.

The time point here: pre-sensitization, week 0. Described treatment: therapeutic diphenylcyclopropenone sensitization with weekly scalp DPC. TCRdb processed the RACE reads anew with MiXCR; each CDR3 protein has one entry. The sample shows 300,000 to 450,000 distinct CDR3 sequences, around 5.5% of them seen only once. The CDR3 sequence is 11 residues long. Germline-derived CDR1 and CDR2 are MNHEY and SVGEGT. The germline V and J ends were trimmed by 8 bases and 3 bases, with 8 bases remaining between them. The table lists this clonotype with a few counts. The antigen remains unidentified. The receptor's source is a woman aged 50 to 60 with alopecia areata. Some clones in this sample may be carry-over from other donors' samples. The rearrangement uses TRBV6-2 or TRBV6-3 and TRBJ2-7; D is possibly TRBD1 or TRBD2 (5 bases each). Material: whole blood, obtained in connection with sensitization to the hapten diphenylcyclopropenone (DPC). CDR3 sequence reads: CASGDVYEQYF. The CDR3 DNA sequence: TGTGCCAGCGGGGACGTCTACGAGCAGTACTTC.